This T cell receptor beta chain was identified in a study of blood T cells in healthy people across ages. This clonotype has more than one count but fewer than ten. What it recognizes is unknown. Study-wide findings and caveats: Researchers judged that diversity estimates from one million T cells fell short of true values.

Trimming took 10 bases from V and 3 from J; bases not matched to a gene: 5. CDR1 is SNHLY, CDR2 FYNNEI, per germline. The CDR3 extends over 13 amino acids. Then a second PCR, running roughly 7 to 12 cycles, was carried out with a sample-barcoded 5' primer and a J-beta primer mix. TCRdb recomputed calls from the 5' RACE reads with MiXCR, one row per CDR3 protein. The profile shows over 1,500,000 distinct CDR3 sequences, roughly 43% of them singletons. The sequenced sample was blood. The genes are TRBV2 and TRBJ1-3, with 8 bases aligning to TRBD1. The source is a human donor in good health. CDR3 DNA sequence: TGTGCCACCGCGACAGGGGATGGAAACACCATATATTTT. It yields the protein CATATGDGNTIYF.